The clone carrying this TCR beta chain came up once. The germline V and J ends were trimmed by 6 bases and 10 bases, with 15 bases remaining between them. CDR1 is MDHEN, CDR2 SYDVKM, per germline. CDR3 length equals 13 residues. This sample was included in a study of blood T cell repertoires in COVID-19. Background on the study: Material from acute and convalescent COVID-19 was sourced from the United States, Italy and Spain.

TCRdb's copy holds only in-frame clones and misses some; the assay was immunoSEQ multiplex PCR. The table includes 300,000 to 450,000 clones, less than 90% detected once. Cohorts were determined from participant-reported clinical history. The chain is built from TRBV28 and TRBJ1-4; D is perhaps TRBD1 (5 bases). Input material: PBMCs or T cells enriched from blood (not recorded which). The TCR originated in a woman between 25 and 40 years old who had recovered from COVID-19. The chain's CDR3 is CASRSQGGGKLFF. The CDR3 region has the DNA TGTGCCAGCAGGTCGCAGGGCGGCGGAAAACTGTTTTTT.